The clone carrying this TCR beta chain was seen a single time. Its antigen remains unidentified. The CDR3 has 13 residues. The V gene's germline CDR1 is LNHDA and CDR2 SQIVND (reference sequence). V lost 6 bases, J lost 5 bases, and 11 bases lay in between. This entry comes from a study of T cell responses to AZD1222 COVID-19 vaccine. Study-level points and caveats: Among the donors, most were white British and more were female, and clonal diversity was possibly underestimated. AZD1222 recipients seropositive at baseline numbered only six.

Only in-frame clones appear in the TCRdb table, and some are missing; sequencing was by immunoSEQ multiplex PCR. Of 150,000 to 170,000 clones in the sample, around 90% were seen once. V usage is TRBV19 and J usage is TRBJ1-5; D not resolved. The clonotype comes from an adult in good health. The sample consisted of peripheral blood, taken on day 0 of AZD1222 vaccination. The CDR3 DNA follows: TGTGCCAGTAGCGGACGGTCAGATCAGCCCCAGCATTTT. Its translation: CASSGRSDQPQHF.